This T cell receptor (beta chain) was sequenced for a study of blood T cell repertoires in COVID-19. This clone was counted between two and nine times. Some clones are missing from TCRdb's copy, which holds only in-frame ones; the method was immunoSEQ multiplex PCR. Found here are 130,000 or so clones, around 88% of them singletons; the top ten hold around a tenth. Germline-derived CDR1 and CDR2 are MNHNS and SASEGT. The CDR3 has 18 residues. The V segment lost 3 bases and the J segment 7 bases; nucleotides outside the gene matches: 17. Specimen: peripheral blood. The sequence was obtained from a man aged 50-60 years with acute or convalescent COVID-19. The rearrangement joins TRBV6-1 to TRBJ1-2, with 10 positions matching TRBD1. The CDR3 loop reads CASSEGVYGTGVFGGYTF. The CDR3 region has the DNA TGTGCCAGCAGTGAGGGAGTGTACGGGACAGGGGTTTTCGGTGGCTACACCTTC.